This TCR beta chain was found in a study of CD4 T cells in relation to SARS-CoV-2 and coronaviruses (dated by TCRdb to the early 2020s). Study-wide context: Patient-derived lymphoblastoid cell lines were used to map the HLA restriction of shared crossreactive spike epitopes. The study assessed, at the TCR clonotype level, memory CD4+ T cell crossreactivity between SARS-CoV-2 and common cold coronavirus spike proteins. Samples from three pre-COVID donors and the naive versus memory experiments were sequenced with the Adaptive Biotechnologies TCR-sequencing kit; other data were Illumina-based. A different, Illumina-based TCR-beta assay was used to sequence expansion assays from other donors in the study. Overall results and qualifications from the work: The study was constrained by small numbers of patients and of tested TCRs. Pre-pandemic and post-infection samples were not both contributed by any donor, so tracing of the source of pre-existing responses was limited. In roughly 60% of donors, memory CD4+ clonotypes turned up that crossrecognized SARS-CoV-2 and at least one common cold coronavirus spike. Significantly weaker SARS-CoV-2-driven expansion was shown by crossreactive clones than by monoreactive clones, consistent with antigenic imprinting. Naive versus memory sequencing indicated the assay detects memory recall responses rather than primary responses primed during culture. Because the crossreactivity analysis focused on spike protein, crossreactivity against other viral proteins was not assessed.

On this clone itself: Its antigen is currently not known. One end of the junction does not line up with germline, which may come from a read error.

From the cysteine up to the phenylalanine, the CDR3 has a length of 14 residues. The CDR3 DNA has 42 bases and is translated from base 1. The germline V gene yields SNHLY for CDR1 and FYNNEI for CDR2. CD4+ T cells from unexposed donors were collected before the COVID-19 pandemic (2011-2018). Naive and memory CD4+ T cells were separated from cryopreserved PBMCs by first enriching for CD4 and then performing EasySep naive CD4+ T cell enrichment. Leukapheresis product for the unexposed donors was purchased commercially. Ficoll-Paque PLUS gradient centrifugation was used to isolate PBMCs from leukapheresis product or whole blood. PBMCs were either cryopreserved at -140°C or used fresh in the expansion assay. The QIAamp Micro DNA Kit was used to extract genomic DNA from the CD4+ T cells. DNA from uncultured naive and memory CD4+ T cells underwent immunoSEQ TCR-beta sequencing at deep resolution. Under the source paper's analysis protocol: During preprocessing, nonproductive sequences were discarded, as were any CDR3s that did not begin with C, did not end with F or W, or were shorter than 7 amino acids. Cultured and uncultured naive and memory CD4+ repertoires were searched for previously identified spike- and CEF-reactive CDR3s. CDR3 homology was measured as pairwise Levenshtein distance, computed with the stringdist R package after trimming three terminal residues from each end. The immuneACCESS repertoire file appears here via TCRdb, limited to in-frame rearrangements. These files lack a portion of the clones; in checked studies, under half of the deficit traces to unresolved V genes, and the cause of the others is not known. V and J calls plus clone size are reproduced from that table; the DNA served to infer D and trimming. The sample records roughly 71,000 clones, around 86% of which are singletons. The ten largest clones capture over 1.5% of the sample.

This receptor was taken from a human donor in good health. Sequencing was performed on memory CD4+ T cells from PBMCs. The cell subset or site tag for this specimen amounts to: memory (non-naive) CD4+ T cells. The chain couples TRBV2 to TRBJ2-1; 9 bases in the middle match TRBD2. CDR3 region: CANSRTSVYNEQFF. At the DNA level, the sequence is TGTGCCAACAGTAGGACTAGCGTATACAATGAGCAGTTCTTC.